Below are 25 T cell receptor beta chains sequenced from a single sample in a study of cytomegalovirus exposure and HLA in healthy donors. Primers included in the PCR were 60 Vbeta and 13 Jbeta primers. Libraries were prepared by immunoSEQ multiplex PCR; TCRdb keeps only in-frame clonotypes and omits some of them. Here the sample spans 95,000 to 150,000 clones, 50% to 75% being singletons. Sequenced material: PBMCs. The receptor set was obtained from a woman between 40 and 55 years old in good health and CMV-seropositive.

With respect to this clone: Other nucleotide sequences in the sample specify the same CDR3. This CDR3 is CASSRDRGSYGYTF. DNA of the CDR3: TGTGCCAGCAGCCGGGACAGGGGCTCCTATGGCTACACCTTC. The rearrangement joins TRBV5-6 to TRBJ1-2, with 10 positions matching TRBD1. This CDR3 is built from 14 residues. Germline V gene lookup returns CDR1 SGHDT and CDR2 YYEEEE. The trim removed 4 bases at V and 4 bases at J, leaving 4 bases unmatched.

The rearrangement links TRBV30 to TRBJ1-2, with unresolved D. Trimming cost V 4 bases and J 6 bases, with 18 bases left between them. Germline V gene lookup returns CDR1 GTSNPN and CDR2 SVGIG (reference sequence). The CDR3 is made up of 14 amino acids. The CDR3 spells CAWTMGGLPDGYTF. The CDR3, as DNA: TGTGCCTGGACTATGGGTGGGCTCCCCGATGGCTACACCTTC.

V is TRBV14 and J is TRBJ1-4; unclear D gene. V lost 4 bases, J lost 8 bases, and 14 bases lay in between. CDR3 length: 14 residues. Germline CDR1 and CDR2: SGHDN and FVKESK. DNA for the CDR3: TGTGCCAGCAGCCCAGCGACTAGCTCGGAAAAACTGTTTTTT. Its translation: CASSPATSSEKLFF.

The rearrangement uses TRBV7-2 and TRBJ2-1; a possible D gene is TRBD2 (6 bases). Germline CDR1 reads SGHTA; CDR2 reads FQGNSA. V lost 2 bases and J 7 bases, leaving 15 bases between the germline ends. The CDR3 length is 15 residues. The CDR3 coding sequence is TGTGCCAGCAGCTTAATCGGGGGAGGAAGTAATGAGCAGTTCTTC. Protein: CASSLIGGGSNEQFF.

The rearrangement links TRBV7-9 to TRBJ1-1, with D possibly being TRBD1 (6 bases). CDR1 and CDR2 (germline): SEHNR, FQNEAQ (reference sequence). V shed 5 bases and J shed 3 bases, with 10 bases lying between them. CDR3 length equals 13 residues. The CDR3 loop is CASSQGRDTEAFF. In DNA form, the CDR3 reads TGTGCCAGCAGCCAGGGGAGGGACACTGAAGCTTTCTTT.

This clone was detected once. The chain joins TRBV9 to TRBJ1-5; TRBD1 aligns across 7 bases. The germline gives CDR1 SGDLS, CDR2 YYNGEE. The CDR3 contains 17 residues. Trimming removed 3 bases from V and 0 bases from J; junction bases left unmatched: 9. Here the CDR3 reads CASSEGAGTDSNQPQHF. The CDR3 DNA follows: TGTGCCAGCAGCGAAGGGGCGGGGACAGATAGCAATCAGCCCCAGCATTTT.

The table lists this clone with a few counts. The genes are TRBV7-6 and TRBJ1-6; possible D gene TRBD1, 5 bases. CDR1 and CDR2 (germline): SGHVS, FNYEAQ. This CDR3 contains 13 residues. V was shortened by 0 bases and J by 10 bases, with 7 bases between the two germline ends. The chain's CDR3 is CASSLAGGSPLHF. For the CDR3, the DNA is TGTGCCAGCAGCTTAGCCGGGGGATCACCCCTCCACTTT.

This clone was recorded a few times. The CDR3 nucleotides read TGTGCCAGCAGCGTAGAGGGTAGCGGGGGGAAGGAGGAGCTGTTTTTT. It translates to CASSVEGSGGKEELFF. The rearrangement uses TRBV9 and TRBJ2-2; 10 bases line up with TRBD2. The CDR3 loop spans 16 amino acids. J gave up 10 bases and V 0 bases, and 9 bases lay outside the gene matches. Germline CDR1 reads SGDLS; CDR2 reads YYNGEE.

The chain recombines TRBV5-6 with TRBJ1-1; D unclear. The CDR3 consists of 15 residues. Trimming left V 1 base short and J 1 base short, with 11 bases between. Germline values: CDR1 SGHDT, CDR2 YYEEEE. CDR3 sequence: CASSLSQARNTEAFF. The CDR3 DNA sequence: TGTGCCAGCAGCTTGAGTCAGGCCAGGAACACTGAAGCTTTCTTT.

This clone showed up just a few times. The CDR3 here is CAVGLVDYEQYF. The CDR3 DNA reads as TGCGCCGTGGGACTAGTCGACTACGAGCAGTACTTC. The rearrangement uses TRBV5-1 and TRBJ2-7; 8 bases line up with TRBD2. V was pared by 10 bases and J by 3 bases, with 6 bases of the junction left unmatched. The CDR3 extends over 12 amino acids. Germline V gene sequence: CDR1 SGHRS, CDR2 YFSETQ.

Of note for this clone: At the DNA level, this CDR3 is encoded by other sequences in the same sample as well. The chain uses TRBV29-1 and TRBJ1-1; 7 positions agree with TRBD1. Germline loops: CDR1 SQVTM, CDR2 ANQGSEA. This CDR3 spans 13 amino acids. Losses at the gene ends were 5 bases for V and 3 bases for J; bases not matched to a gene: 6. CDR3 amino acids: CSVLRGQYTEAFF. The CDR3 bases are TGCAGCGTTCTTAGGGGGCAGTACACTGAAGCTTTCTTT.

Worth noting for this clone: This specimen includes other DNA sequences encoding the same CDR3. The rearrangement uses TRBV29-1 and TRBJ2-3; D uncertain. The CDR3 totals 12 residues. Germline loops: CDR1 SQVTM, CDR2 ANQGSEA. Trimming left V 3 bases short and J 3 bases short, with 7 bases between. CDR3 sequence reads: CSVEGETDTQYF. The CDR3 coding sequence is TGCAGCGTTGAGGGCGAAACAGATACGCAGTATTTT.

V gene TRBV6-5 combines with J gene TRBJ2-3, with a tentative D call TRBD2 (5 bases). Looked up from germline, CDR1 is MNHEY and CDR2 is SVGAGI. V dropped 1 base and J dropped 6 bases, with 14 bases sitting between them. This CDR3 contains 15 residues. CDR3 in amino acids: CASSYFGLSTDTQYF. The CDR3 nucleotides read TGTGCCAGCAGTTACTTCGGACTTTCTACGGATACGCAGTATTTT.

The chain carries TRBV6-1 and TRBJ2-3; D is possibly TRBD1 (7 bases). The CDR3 loop spans 12 amino acids. Trimming left V 6 bases short and J 14 bases short, with 18 bases between. The germline V gene has CDR1 MNHNS and CDR2 SASEGT. The CDR3 sequence is CASRPPGGTTYF. CDR3 bases: TGTGCCAGCAGGCCTCCAGGGGGGACCACGTATTTT.

This clone was seen more than once but under ten times. The chain uses TRBV7-9 and TRBJ2-2; D not certain. Germline CDR1 and CDR2: SEHNR and FQNEAQ (reference sequence). The CDR3 sequence is 14 residues long. Between the trimmed V and J ends, which lost 5 bases and 10 bases, there was a span of 17 bases. CDR3 sequence (DNA): TGTGCCAGCAGCAGCTACAAACAGTGGCTGGAGCTGTTTTTT. Protein: CASSSYKQWLELFF.

The CDR3 DNA reads TGTGCCAGCAGCCCCCGGGGGGGCGAGCATCAGCCCCAGCATTTT. Translating it yields CASSPRGGEHQPQHF. J is TRBJ1-5 and V is TRBV5-8, with D tentatively TRBD1 (6 bases). Germline CDR1 is SGHTS and CDR2 is YDEGEE. The CDR3 contains 15 residues. The ends were cut back, 4 bases at V and 5 bases at J, with 16 bases in the middle. Looking up the rest from reference TRBV5-8 and TRBJ1-5 gives the full variable domain: EAGVTQSPTHLIKTRGQQATLRCSPISGHTSVYWYQQALGLGLQFLLWYDEGEERNRGNFPPRFSGRQFPNYSSELNVNALELEDSALYLCASSPRGGEHQPQHFGDGTRLSIL.

The chain links TRBV6-5 to TRBJ1-4; 7 bases are shared with TRBD1. CDR1 is MNHEY and CDR2 is SVGAGI in the germline V gene. The CDR3 spans 14 residues. V shed 5 bases and J 6 bases; nucleotides not matched to a gene: 6. CDR3 amino acids: CASSPRGYHEKLFF. The CDR3 DNA sequence: TGTGCCAGCAGTCCCAGGGGGTATCATGAAAAACTGTTTTTT.

The rearrangement uses TRBV5-6 and TRBJ2-7; a possible D gene is TRBD1 (5 bases). Germline V gene sequence: CDR1 SGHDT, CDR2 YYEEEE. The CDR3 consists of 16 residues. V was clipped by 0 bases and J by 2 bases, with 15 bases between them. CDR3 nucleotides: TGTGCCAGCAGCTTGGTTCCGGCAGGGTCAACCTACGAGCAGTACTTC. Protein: CASSLVPAGSTYEQYF.

This CDR3 reads CASSPRGLNTEAFF. The CDR3 DNA follows: TGCGCCAGCAGTCCCAGGGGCCTGAACACTGAAGCTTTCTTT. This sequence joins TRBV5-1 and TRBJ1-1; a weak D match, TRBD1 (6 bases). V was clipped by 5 bases and J by 0 bases, with 11 bases between them. This CDR3 has 14 amino acids. Germline-derived CDR1 and CDR2 are SGHRS and YFSETQ.

This clone was recorded a few times. Sequence at one end of the junction differs from germline and may be a read error. The rearrangement links TRBV5-1 to TRBJ2-7; 10 bases are a match to TRBD2. The CDR3 runs to 13 residues. Germline V gene data show CDR1 as SGHRS and CDR2 as YFSETQ. CDR3 loop: CASSFALAGDGDF. CDR3 nucleotides: TGCGCCAGCAGCTTCGCGCTAGCGGGAGATGGGGATTTC.

This chain uses TRBV7-6 with TRBJ1-1; a possible D gene is TRBD1 (5 bases). Germline lookup yields CDR1 SGHVS and CDR2 FNYEAQ. The germline V and J ends were trimmed by 5 bases and 3 bases, with 10 bases remaining between them. CDR3 size: 13 residues. The CDR3 DNA reads as TGTGCCAGCAGCCCAGCGGGGGACACTGAAGCTTTCTTT. This translates into CASSPAGDTEAFF.

This clone was seen a handful of times. This chain uses TRBV6-5 with TRBJ1-5, with unresolved D. Germline CDR1 is MNHEY and CDR2 is SVGAGI. V lost 8 bases to trimming and J lost 8 bases, with 16 bases between them. The CDR3 runs to 13 residues. Here the CDR3 DNA reads TGTGCCAGCGCCGAAAGGGAGACGGAGCCCCAGCATTTT. Protein sequence: CASAERETEPQHF.

The rearrangement uses TRBV6-1 and TRBJ2-7, with TRBD1 matching 8 bases. J was trimmed by 2 bases and V by 7 bases; bases with no gene match: 7. Germline assignment: CDR1 MNHNS and CDR2 SASEGT. The CDR3 consists of 14 residues. In DNA form, the CDR3 reads TGTGCCAGCACCTCCAGGGGGCCCACCTACGAGCAGTACTTC. Amino acid sequence: CASTSRGPTYEQYF.

This chain joins TRBV6-6 and TRBJ2-2; 7 nucleotides line up with TRBD1. This CDR3 is 15 amino acids long. Germline V gene data show CDR1 as MNHNY and CDR2 as SVGAGI (reference sequence). The junction had 6 bases not matched to a gene; V was cut back by 7 bases and J by 1 base. The CDR3 region has the DNA TGTGCCAGCATACAGGGGCCCTTGAACACCGGGGAGCTGTTTTTT. The encoded protein is CASIQGPLNTGELFF.

The V call is TRBV19, the J call TRBJ2-7, with TRBD1 matching 7 bases. This CDR3 has 15 residues. V lost 1 base and J lost 3; bases outside the gene matches: 6. CDR1 is LNHDA and CDR2 is SQIVND in the germline V gene (reference sequence). This CDR3 reads CASSIAHRGSYEQYF. The CDR3 nucleotides read TGTGCCAGTAGTATAGCCCACAGGGGTAGCTACGAGCAGTACTTC.